Listed here are 2 T cell receptor beta chains from one sample, sequenced in a study of identical twins. One entry per CDR3 protein, called by TCRdb with MiXCR from the 5' RACE reads. In the table there are 1,800,000 or so distinct CDR3 sequences, about 30% of which are singletons. Sequencing was carried out using cord blood. Source of these receptors: a newborn girl in good health.

In this sample, this clonotype turned up once. The V and J genes are TRBV12-3 or TRBV12-4 and TRBJ2-1, with a weak D call TRBD2 (6 bases). This CDR3 region has 12 residues. V shed 2 bases and J shed 12 bases, with 11 bases lying between them. CDR3 sequence reads: CASSLLDYVQFF. The CDR3 region has the DNA TGTGCCAGCAGTTTATTGGACTATGTGCAGTTCTTC.

The chain recombines TRBV6-5 with TRBJ1-2; D gene unclear. V dropped 5 bases and J dropped 4 bases, with 14 bases sitting between them. Germline assignment: CDR1 MNHEY and CDR2 SVGAGI. The CDR3 contains 14 residues. The CDR3: CASSRSQSLYGYTF. The CDR3 bases are TGTGCCAGCAGTCGCTCACAGAGTCTCTATGGCTACACCTTC.